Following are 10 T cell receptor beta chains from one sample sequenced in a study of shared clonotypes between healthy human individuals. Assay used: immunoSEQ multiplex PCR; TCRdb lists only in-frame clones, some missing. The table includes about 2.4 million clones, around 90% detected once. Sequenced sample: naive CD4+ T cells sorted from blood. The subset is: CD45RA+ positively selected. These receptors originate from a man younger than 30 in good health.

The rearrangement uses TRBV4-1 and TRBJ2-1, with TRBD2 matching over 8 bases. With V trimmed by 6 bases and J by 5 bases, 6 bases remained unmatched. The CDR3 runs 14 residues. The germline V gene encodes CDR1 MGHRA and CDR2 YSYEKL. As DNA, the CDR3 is TGCGCCAGCAGTCCCGGGACTAGAGACAATGAGCAGTTCTTC. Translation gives CASSPGTRDNEQFF.

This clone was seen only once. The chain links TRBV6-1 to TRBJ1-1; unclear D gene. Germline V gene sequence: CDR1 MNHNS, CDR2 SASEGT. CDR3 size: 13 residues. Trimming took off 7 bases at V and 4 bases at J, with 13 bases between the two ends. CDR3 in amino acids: CASTTQPGTEAFF. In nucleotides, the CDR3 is TGTGCCAGCACCACACAGCCGGGCACTGAAGCTTTCTTT.

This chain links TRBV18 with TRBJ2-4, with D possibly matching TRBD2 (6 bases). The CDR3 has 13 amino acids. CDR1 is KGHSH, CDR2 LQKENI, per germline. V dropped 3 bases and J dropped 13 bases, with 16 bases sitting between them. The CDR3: CASSPPSGAGQYF. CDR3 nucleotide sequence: TGTGCCAGCTCACCCCCATCGGGCGCGGGACAGTACTTC.

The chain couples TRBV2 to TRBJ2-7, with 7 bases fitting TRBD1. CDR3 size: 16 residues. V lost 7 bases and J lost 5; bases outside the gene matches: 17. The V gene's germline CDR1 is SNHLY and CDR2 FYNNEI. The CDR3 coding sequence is TGTGCCAGCACCCAAAGGGACAGCGGTACTGGGGACGAGCAGTACTTC. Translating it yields CASTQRDSGTGDEQYF. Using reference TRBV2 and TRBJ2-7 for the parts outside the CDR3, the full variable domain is EPEVTQTPSHQVTQMGQEVILRCVPISNHLYFYWYRQILGQKVEFLVSFYNNEISEKSEIFDDQFSVERPDGSNFTLKIRSTKLEDSAMYFCASTQRDSGTGDEQYFGPGTRLTVT.

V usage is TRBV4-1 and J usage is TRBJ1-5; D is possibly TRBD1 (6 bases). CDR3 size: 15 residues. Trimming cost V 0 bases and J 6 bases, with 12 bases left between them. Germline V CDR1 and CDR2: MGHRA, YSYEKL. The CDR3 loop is CASSQDHGGGQPQHF. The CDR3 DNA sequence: TGCGCCAGCAGCCAAGATCACGGGGGCGGTCAGCCCCAGCATTTT.

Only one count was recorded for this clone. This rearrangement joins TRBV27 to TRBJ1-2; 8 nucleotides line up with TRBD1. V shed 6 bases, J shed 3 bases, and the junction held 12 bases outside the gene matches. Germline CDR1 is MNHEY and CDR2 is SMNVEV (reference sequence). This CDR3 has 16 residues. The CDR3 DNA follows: TGTGCCAGCAGCCAGGTCGGACAGGGAAATTACTATGGCTACACCTTC. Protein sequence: CASSQVGQGNYYGYTF.

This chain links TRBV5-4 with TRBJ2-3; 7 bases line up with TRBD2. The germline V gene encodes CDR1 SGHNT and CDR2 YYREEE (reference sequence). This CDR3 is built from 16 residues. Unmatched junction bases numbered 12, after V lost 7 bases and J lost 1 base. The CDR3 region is CASGAGRGGGTDTQYF. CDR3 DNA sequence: TGTGCCAGCGGGGCGGGAAGGGGAGGGGGCACAGATACGCAGTATTTT.

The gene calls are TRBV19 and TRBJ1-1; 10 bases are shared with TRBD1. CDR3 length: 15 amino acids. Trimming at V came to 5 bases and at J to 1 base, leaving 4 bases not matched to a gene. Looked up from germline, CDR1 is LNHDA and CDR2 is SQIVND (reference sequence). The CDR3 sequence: CASSHRDRGNTEAFF. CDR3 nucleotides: TGTGCCAGTAGTCACCGGGACAGGGGGAACACTGAAGCTTTCTTT.

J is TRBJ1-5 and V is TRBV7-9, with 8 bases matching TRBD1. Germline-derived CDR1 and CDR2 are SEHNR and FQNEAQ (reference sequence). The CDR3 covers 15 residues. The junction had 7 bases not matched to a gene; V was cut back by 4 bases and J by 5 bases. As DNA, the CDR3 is TGTGCCAGCAGCTCTGGACAGGGTCGGCATCAGCCCCAGCATTTT. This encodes CASSSGQGRHQPQHF.

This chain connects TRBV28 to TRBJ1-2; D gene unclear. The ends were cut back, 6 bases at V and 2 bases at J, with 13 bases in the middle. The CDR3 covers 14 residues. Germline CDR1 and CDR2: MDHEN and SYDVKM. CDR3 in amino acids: CASSLTVLNYGYTF. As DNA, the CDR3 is TGTGCCAGCAGCTTGACGGTTTTAAACTATGGCTACACCTTC.